This is a list of T cell receptor beta chains from one sample in a study of T cells in Graves' hyperthyroidism and ophthalmopathy. TCRdb recomputed calls from the multiplex PCR reads with MiXCR, one row per CDR3 protein. Seen here are 250,000 to 300,000 distinct CDR3 sequences, around 15% observed once, and the top ten hold over 25%. Material: blood. These receptors were obtained from a woman aged 45-59 years with Graves' hyperthyroidism that later progressed to Graves' ophthalmopathy. The CDR3 runs from the conserved cysteine through the conserved F or W. Each record gives: J gene, clone size, V gene, D gene, CDR3 DNA, CDR3 protein. D genes are given only for firm matches. Only part of the rows carry a size: once, few, many, or a class if the clone is expanded.

j_gene: TRBJ1-4
abundance: many
v_gene: TRBV30
d_gene: -
CDR3nt: TGTGCCTGGAGTCTGGGGACAACTAATGAAAAACTGTTTTTT
CDR3aa: CAWSLGTTNEKLFF

j_gene: TRBJ2-3
abundance: many
v_gene: TRBV11-2
d_gene: -
CDR3nt: TGTGCCAGCAGCTTACTGGCGGCCTCTAGCACAGATACGCAGTATTTT
CDR3aa: CASSLLAASSTDTQYF

j_gene: TRBJ2-1
abundance: many
v_gene: TRBV7-9
d_gene: TRBD2
CDR3nt: TGTGCCAGCAGCGGGGAGGGGAGGGATGAGCAGTTCTTC
CDR3aa: CASSGEGRDEQFF

j_gene: TRBJ2-7
abundance: many
v_gene: TRBV2
d_gene: TRBD2
CDR3nt: TGTGCCAGCAGTGGGACTAGCGGGAGGGCCAAGTTCTACGAGCAGTACTTC
CDR3aa: CASSGTSGRAKFYEQYF

j_gene: TRBJ2-3
abundance: many
v_gene: TRBV5-1
d_gene: TRBD2
CDR3nt: TGCGCCAGCAGCTCACGGACTAGCGGGAGGAGTGGAACAGATACGCAGTATTTT
CDR3aa: CASSSRTSGRSGTDTQYF

j_gene: TRBJ1-5
abundance: -
v_gene: TRBV12-3/TRBV12-4
d_gene: -
CDR3nt: TGTGCCAGCACTCAGGGTCGGGGCAATCAGCCCCAGCATTTT
CDR3aa: CASTQGRGNQPQHF

j_gene: TRBJ1-3
abundance: many
v_gene: TRBV28
d_gene: -
CDR3nt: TGTGCCAGCAGTTCGCGGGGTCCTGGAAACACCATATATTTT
CDR3aa: CASSSRGPGNTIYF

j_gene: TRBJ2-1
abundance: many
v_gene: TRBV10-3
d_gene: TRBD2
CDR3nt: TGTGCCACGAAAGCGGGAGTTAAATACAATGAGCAGTTCTTC
CDR3aa: CATKAGVKYNEQFF

j_gene: TRBJ1-2
abundance: many
v_gene: TRBV12-3/TRBV12-4
d_gene: -
CDR3nt: TGTGCCAGCACCCCAGGTGTCCCAGGGTTTTACTATGGCTACACCTTC
CDR3aa: CASTPGVPGFYYGYTF

j_gene: TRBJ2-4
abundance: many
v_gene: TRBV28
d_gene: TRBD2
CDR3nt: TGTGCCAGCAGCTACACCCGGGAGGGCCGTTATGTCATTCAGTACTTC
CDR3aa: CASSYTREGRYVIQYF

j_gene: TRBJ2-1
abundance: few
v_gene: TRBV14
d_gene: TRBD1
CDR3nt: TGTGCCAGCAGCCTCCCAGGAGAGGGGGCACTGAATGAGCAGTTCTTC
CDR3aa: CASSLPGEGALNEQFF

j_gene: TRBJ1-1
abundance: -
v_gene: TRBV12-3/TRBV12-4
d_gene: -
CDR3nt: TGTACCAGCAGCGAGGATTCGAACACTGAAGCTTTCTTT
CDR3aa: CTSSEDSNTEAFF

j_gene: TRBJ2-7
abundance: few
v_gene: TRBV5-6
d_gene: TRBD1
CDR3nt: TGTGCCAGCAGCTTAGAGGGGGCGCGAGTCCCCTACGAGCAGTACTTC
CDR3aa: CASSLEGARVPYEQYF

j_gene: TRBJ2-7
abundance: -
v_gene: TRBV28
d_gene: -
CDR3nt: TGTGCCAGCAGTTACCCATCCCGAAATCGGGGGCTTTCCTACGAGCAGTACTTC
CDR3aa: CASSYPSRNRGLSYEQYF

j_gene: TRBJ2-1
abundance: many
v_gene: TRBV2
d_gene: TRBD2
CDR3nt: TGTGCCAGCAACGGCGGGACTACGCGGAATGAGCAGTTCTTC
CDR3aa: CASNGGTTRNEQFF

j_gene: TRBJ1-4
abundance: many
v_gene: TRBV5-1
d_gene: -
CDR3nt: TGCGCCAGCAGCTTGGAAGGGACCCCTGAAAAACTGTTTTTT
CDR3aa: CASSLEGTPEKLFF

j_gene: TRBJ1-4
abundance: few
v_gene: TRBV20-1
d_gene: TRBD1
CDR3nt: TGCAGTGCTGTGGGACAGGGCGGGGAAAAACTGTTTTTT
CDR3aa: CSAVGQGGEKLFF

j_gene: TRBJ2-3
abundance: many
v_gene: TRBV12-3/TRBV12-4
d_gene: TRBD2
CDR3nt: TGTGCCAGCAGCTCGATAGCGGGAGTTGGCGATACGCAGTATTTT
CDR3aa: CASSSIAGVGDTQYF

j_gene: TRBJ2-5
abundance: few
v_gene: TRBV6-1
d_gene: -
CDR3nt: TGTGCCAGTGCATTACGAGACAGCCAAGAGACCCAGTACTTC
CDR3aa: CASALRDSQETQYF

j_gene: TRBJ1-1
abundance: many
v_gene: TRBV6-1
d_gene: TRBD1
CDR3nt: TGTGCCAGCAGTGAAATCGGGACAGGGAAAAACACTGAAGCTTTCTTT
CDR3aa: CASSEIGTGKNTEAFF

j_gene: TRBJ2-3
abundance: many
v_gene: TRBV28
d_gene: TRBD2
CDR3nt: TGTGCCAGCAGTTATGGGACTAGCGGGAGTATTTCGACAGATACGCAGTATTTT
CDR3aa: CASSYGTSGSISTDTQYF

j_gene: TRBJ1-5
abundance: many
v_gene: TRBV12-3/TRBV12-4
d_gene: -
CDR3nt: TGTGCCAGCAGCATAGGAGCCTCCTCGGGTCAGCCCCAGCATTTT
CDR3aa: CASSIGASSGQPQHF

j_gene: TRBJ2-7
abundance: many
v_gene: TRBV20-1
d_gene: TRBD1
CDR3nt: TGCAGTGCCCGACAGGGGAGCTCCTACGAGCAGTACTTC
CDR3aa: CSARQGSSYEQYF

j_gene: TRBJ2-7
abundance: many
v_gene: TRBV3-1
d_gene: TRBD2
CDR3nt: TGTGCCAGCAGCCCCGGGACTAACTCCTACGAGCAGTACTTC
CDR3aa: CASSPGTNSYEQYF

j_gene: TRBJ1-2
abundance: many
v_gene: TRBV2
d_gene: TRBD1
CDR3nt: TGTGCCAGCAAGGATCCAGGGGGGCGTTATGGCTACACCTTC
CDR3aa: CASKDPGGRYGYTF

j_gene: TRBJ2-7
abundance: many
v_gene: TRBV14
d_gene: -
CDR3nt: TGTGCCAGCAGCCAGACACTCGGTGGCTACGAGCAGTACTTC
CDR3aa: CASSQTLGGYEQYF

j_gene: TRBJ2-1
abundance: few
v_gene: TRBV12-3/TRBV12-4
d_gene: -
CDR3nt: TGTGCCAGCAGCCGAAAACGGCCAGCCTCCTACAATGAGCAGTTCTTC
CDR3aa: CASSRKRPASYNEQFF

j_gene: TRBJ2-5
abundance: many
v_gene: TRBV19
d_gene: TRBD1
CDR3nt: TGTGCCAGTAGTATGTCCAGGGGGGAGACCCAGTACTTC
CDR3aa: CASSMSRGETQYF

j_gene: TRBJ2-1
abundance: few
v_gene: TRBV20-1
d_gene: -
CDR3nt: TGCAGTGCTAGAGATCTTCGAGACCAGAATGAGCAGTTCTTC
CDR3aa: CSARDLRDQNEQFF

j_gene: TRBJ2-1
abundance: many
v_gene: TRBV18
d_gene: -
CDR3nt: TGTGCCAGCTCACCGACCGGCCCCAGACGGAATGAGCAGTTCTTC
CDR3aa: CASSPTGPRRNEQFF

j_gene: TRBJ1-2
abundance: many
v_gene: TRBV3-1
d_gene: -
CDR3nt: TGTGCCAGTCAGAGGGGGGAGACTGGCTATGGCTACACCTTC
CDR3aa: CASQRGETGYGYTF

j_gene: TRBJ1-5
abundance: few
v_gene: TRBV20-1
d_gene: -
CDR3nt: TGCAGTGCTATGGACCTGAAGGGGAATCAGCCCCAGCATTTT
CDR3aa: CSAMDLKGNQPQHF

j_gene: TRBJ1-1
abundance: few
v_gene: TRBV5-1
d_gene: TRBD1
CDR3nt: TGCGCCAGCACCCGGGGAGGGGGCGGAATCACTGAAGCTTTCTTT
CDR3aa: CASTRGGGGITEAFF

j_gene: TRBJ1-4
abundance: -
v_gene: TRBV7-9
d_gene: TRBD1
CDR3nt: TGTGCCAGCAGCTTCATGGGGACAGGGAATGAAAAACTGTTTTTT
CDR3aa: CASSFMGTGNEKLFF

j_gene: TRBJ1-1
abundance: -
v_gene: TRBV2
d_gene: -
CDR3nt: TGTGCCAGCAGCTTCGAAGTGGGGGGGGTGGGGACTGAAGCTTTCTTT
CDR3aa: CASSFEVGGVGTEAFF

j_gene: TRBJ1-2
abundance: many
v_gene: TRBV27
d_gene: -
CDR3nt: TGTGCCAGCAGTTTCCAGGGGCGAGGCTATGGCTACACCTTC
CDR3aa: CASSFQGRGYGYTF

j_gene: TRBJ2-3
abundance: -
v_gene: TRBV28
d_gene: TRBD2
CDR3nt: TGTGCCAGCAGTTCCCTATTTGGACTAGCGGATAGCACAGATACGCAGTATTTT
CDR3aa: CASSSLFGLADSTDTQYF

j_gene: TRBJ1-5
abundance: many
v_gene: TRBV28
d_gene: -
CDR3nt: TGTGCCAGCAGCAGGACGGGAGTGGCGGTAGCCCAGCATTTT
CDR3aa: CASSRTGVAVAQHF

j_gene: TRBJ2-2
abundance: -
v_gene: TRBV20-1
d_gene: TRBD2
CDR3nt: TGCAGTGCTCTTGGACTAGCGGGAGTGGGCACCGGGGAGCTGTTTTTT
CDR3aa: CSALGLAGVGTGELFF

j_gene: TRBJ2-3
abundance: few
v_gene: TRBV6-1
d_gene: TRBD2
CDR3nt: TGTGCCAGCAGATCCCTAGCGGGAGGTTACACAGATACGCAGTATTTT
CDR3aa: CASRSLAGGYTDTQYF

j_gene: TRBJ1-5
abundance: many
v_gene: TRBV12-3/TRBV12-4
d_gene: -
CDR3nt: TGTGCCAGCAGCGGGAATCAGCCCCAGCATTTT
CDR3aa: CASSGNQPQHF

j_gene: TRBJ2-7
abundance: -
v_gene: TRBV20-1
d_gene: -
CDR3nt: TGCAGTGCTAGAGATCCCCCTACTACCTTATTGGGCCACGAGCAGTACTTC
CDR3aa: CSARDPPTTLLGHEQYF

j_gene: TRBJ1-2
abundance: -
v_gene: TRBV19
d_gene: TRBD1
CDR3nt: TGTGCCTCCGGAGGGGGCAGGTCTGACTGGGGCTACACCTTC
CDR3aa: CASGGGRSDWGYTF

j_gene: TRBJ1-2
abundance: many
v_gene: TRBV2
d_gene: -
CDR3nt: TGTGCCAGCAACCCCTCAGGGATAAGGGGCTACACCTTC
CDR3aa: CASNPSGIRGYTF

j_gene: TRBJ2-6
abundance: few
v_gene: TRBV10-3
d_gene: -
CDR3nt: TGTGCCATCCCCAGGGGTGCTAGCTCTGGGGCCAACGTCCTGACTTTC
CDR3aa: CAIPRGASSGANVLTF